This T cell receptor beta chain was profiled in a study of type 1 regulatory T cells. Overall study context: T-allo10 is an in vitro-generated, Tr1-enriched CD4 T cell product specific for alloantigen.

The CDR3 sequence is 13 residues long. Trimming removed 3 bases from V and 4 bases from J, with 9 bases in between. Concerning this clonotype: Antigen: not known.

TCRdb ran MiXCR on the reads and lists one entry per CDR3 protein. The sample has some 25,000 distinct CDR3 sequences, approximately 72% seen once. The graft donor-derived T-allo10 cells reportedly recognize host alloantigens, are anergic, and suppress alloantigen-specifically. The material sequenced was cultured T cells, either the whole culture or a sorted T cell fraction (not recorded which). The subset here: Tr1-enriched cell product generated in vitro against host alloantigens. This TCR was recovered from a human donor in good health. This sequence joins TRBV12-3 or TRBV12-4 and TRBJ2-5; a weak D match, TRBD1 (5 bases). The CDR3 DNA reads TGTGCCAGCAGTTTTCAGGGTACAGAGACCCAGTACTTC. Translating it yields CASSFQGTETQYF.